This TCR beta chain is drawn from a study of T cells after yellow fever vaccination. Study-wide points: Post-booster samples contained most primary-vaccination clones (around 96% CD4, about 90% CD8). Abundant clonotypes (contaminants from the bulk population) could be present in FACS-sorted repertoires.

Notes on this clonotype: Its antigen is unidentified.

Researchers made TCR cDNA using 5'RACE template switching, and this step added a universal primer site and UMIs. TCRdb re-derived calls from the 5' RACE reads in MiXCR, one entry per CDR3 protein. The data show 500,000 to 650,000 distinct CDR3 sequences, about a sixth seen once. This CDR3 comprises 17 residues. Germline V lookup: CDR1 LGHDT, CDR2 YNNKEL (reference sequence). With 4 bases clipped from V and 4 bases from J, the junction kept 7 bases outside the gene matches. The chain uses TRBV3-1 and TRBJ2-3, with 14 bases aligning to TRBD2. The source of this sequence is a man younger than 30 who received the YFV17D yellow fever vaccine. This specimen was PBMCs, taken 5 days after the first yellow fever vaccination. For the CDR3, the DNA is TGTGCCAGCAGCCTCTGGACTAGCGGGGGGAGTGCAGATACGCAGTATTTT. As protein: CASSLWTSGGSADTQYF.